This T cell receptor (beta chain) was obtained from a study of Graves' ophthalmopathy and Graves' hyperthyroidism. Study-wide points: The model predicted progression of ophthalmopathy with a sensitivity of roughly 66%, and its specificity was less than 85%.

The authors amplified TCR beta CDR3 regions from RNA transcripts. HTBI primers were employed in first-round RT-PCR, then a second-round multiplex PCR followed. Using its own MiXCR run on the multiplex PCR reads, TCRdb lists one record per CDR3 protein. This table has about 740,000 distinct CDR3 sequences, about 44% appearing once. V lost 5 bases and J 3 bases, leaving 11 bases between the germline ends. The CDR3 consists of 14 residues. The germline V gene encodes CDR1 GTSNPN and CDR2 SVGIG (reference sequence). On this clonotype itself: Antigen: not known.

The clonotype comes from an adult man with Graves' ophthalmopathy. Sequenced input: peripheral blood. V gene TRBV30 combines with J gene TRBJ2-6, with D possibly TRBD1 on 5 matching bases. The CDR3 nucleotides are TGTGCCTGGGCCAGGGTCGGTGGGGCCAACGTCCTGACTTTC. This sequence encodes CAWARVGGANVLTF. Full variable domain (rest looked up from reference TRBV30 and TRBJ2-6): SQTIHQWPATLVQPVGSPLSLECTVEGTSNPNLYWYRQAAGRGLQLLFYSVGIGQISSEVPQNLSASRPQDRQFILSSKKLLLSDSGFYLCAWARVGGANVLTFGAGSRLTVL.